Reported below is one TCR beta chain. Relative to its sample, this clone is medium-sized (0.01 to 0.1%). Its antigen has not been determined. Qualities for individual bases were not recorded, and no much larger clone is one base off. The data stem from a study of T cells in narcolepsy (dated by TCRdb to the late 2010s). About the study as a whole: Healthy control donors were enrolled in the study alongside patients who had narcolepsy type 1 or type 2 (NT1, NT2). To look for autoreactive T cells in narcolepsy patients that target self-antigens of hypocretin neurons (hypocretin, TRIB2), the study used TCR Vbeta sequencing to follow clonotypes in blood and CSF.

For TCR Vbeta sequencing, memory CD4+ T cells were sorted ex vivo from the peripheral blood of narcolepsy patients and healthy controls. General study outcomes and caveats: According to the report, autoreactive clonotypes were detected serially in the blood of the same patients and of different patients, but not in healthy controls. In plots comparing CSF and blood CD4+ T cell clonotypes from the same patient, HCRT-specific and TRIB2-specific autoreactive clonotypes were highlighted. Patients and controls had similar numbers of sequenced blood memory CD4+ clonotypes, with averages of approximately 40,000 in patients and 30,000 to 35,000 in controls. No sequences matching autoreactive T cell clones were contained in some blood memory CD4+ repertoires from patients and controls.

From the cysteine through the phenylalanine, the CDR3 covers 14 amino acids. Only the CDR3 DNA stays, 42 bases, in frame from base 1. Cut back by 6 bases and 4 bases, the V and J ends lie 16 bases apart. According to the germline V gene (reference sequence), CDR1 reads SGHNT and CDR2 reads YYREEE. The library came from the immunoSEQ multiplex PCR assay. TCRdb's version of the immuneACCESS table is confined to in-frame rearrangements and falls short of the full clone set. An unresolved V gene accounts for under half of the shortfall where checked; the remainder is of unknown origin. In this sample the table shows 25,000 to 30,000 clones, more than 65% of which occur a single time. The ten most abundant clones make up less than 8.5% of the sample.

The sample consisted of memory (CD45RA-) CD4+ T cells from blood. The sample's cell subset or site label, in plain terms: memory T cells sorted ex vivo from peripheral blood. The sequence derives from a human donor in good health. The chain is encoded by TRBV5-4 joined to TRBJ1-1, with the D gene too uncertain to name. The nucleotide sequence is TGTGCCAGCACGTCTTTGGTCCGCCCCACTGAAGCTTTCTTT. Translation gives CASTSLVRPTEAFF. Reference TRBV5-4 and TRBJ1-1 genes cover what lies past the CDR3, so the full variable domain is ETGVTQSPTHLIKTRGQQVTLRCSSQSGHNTVSWYQQALGQGPQFIFQYYREEENGRGNFPPRFSGLQFPNYSSELNVNALELDDSALYLCASTSLVRPTEAFFGQGTRLTVV.